This T cell receptor (beta chain) was identified in a study of beta chain features in type 1 diabetes. Study conclusions and caveats: Patients with type 1 diabetes carried fewer insertions and had more deletions at their VDJ junctions.

What was sequenced were expressed TCRB transcripts, since all of the isolated RNA had been reverse transcribed. Clones were sequenced by immunoSEQ multiplex PCR, and TCRdb holds only the in-frame ones, with some missing. The sample lists hundreds of thousands of clones, over 10% seen once, with 0.017% in the top ten. On this clone: Its antigen is unidentified.

Source material: naive CD4+ T cells from blood. The sequence was collected from a man aged 18 to 35 in good health.

CDR3 sequence: CASSPREGSDTQYF. The CDR3, as DNA: TGTGCCAGCTCACCTCGGGAGGGCTCAGATACGCAGTATTTT. The chain employs TRBV18 and TRBJ2-3, with 8 bases aligning to TRBD2. CDR3 length equals 14 residues. Trimming at V came to 3 bases and at J to 4 bases, leaving 3 bases not matched to a gene. Per germline, CDR1 KGHSH and CDR2 LQKENI. Complete variable domain (other parts from reference TRBV18 and TRBJ2-3): NAGVMQNPRHLVRRRGQEARLRCSPMKGHSHVYWYRQLPEEGLKFMVYLQKENIIDESGMPKERFSAEFPKEGPSILRIQQVVRGDSAAYFCASSPREGSDTQYFGPGTRLTVL.